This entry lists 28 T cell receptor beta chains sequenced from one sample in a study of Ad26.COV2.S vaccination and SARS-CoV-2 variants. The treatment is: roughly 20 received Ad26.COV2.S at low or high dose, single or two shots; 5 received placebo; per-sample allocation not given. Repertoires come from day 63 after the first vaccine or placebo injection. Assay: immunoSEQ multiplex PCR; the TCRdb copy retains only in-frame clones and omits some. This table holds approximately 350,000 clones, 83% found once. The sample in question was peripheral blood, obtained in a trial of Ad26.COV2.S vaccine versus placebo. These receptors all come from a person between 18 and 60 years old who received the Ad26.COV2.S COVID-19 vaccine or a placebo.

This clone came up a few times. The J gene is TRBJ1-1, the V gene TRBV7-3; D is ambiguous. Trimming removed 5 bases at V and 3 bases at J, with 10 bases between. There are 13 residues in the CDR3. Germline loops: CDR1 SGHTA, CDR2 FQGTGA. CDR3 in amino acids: CASSPGSYTEAFF. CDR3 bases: TGTGCCAGCAGCCCCGGGTCATACACTGAAGCTTTCTTT.

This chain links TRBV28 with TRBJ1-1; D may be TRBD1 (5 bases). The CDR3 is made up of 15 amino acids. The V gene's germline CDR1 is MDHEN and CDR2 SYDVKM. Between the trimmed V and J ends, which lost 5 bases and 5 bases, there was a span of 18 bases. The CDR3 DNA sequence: TGTGCCAGCAGTCCCGTGGGGGAGGGAAGAACTGAAGCTTTCTTT. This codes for CASSPVGEGRTEAFF.

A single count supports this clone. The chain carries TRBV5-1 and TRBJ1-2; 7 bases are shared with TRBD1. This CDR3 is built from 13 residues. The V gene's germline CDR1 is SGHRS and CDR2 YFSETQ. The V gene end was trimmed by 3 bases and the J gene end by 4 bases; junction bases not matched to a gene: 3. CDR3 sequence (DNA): TGCGCCAGCAGCTATGAGGGGGCCTATGGCTACACCTTC. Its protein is CASSYEGAYGYTF.

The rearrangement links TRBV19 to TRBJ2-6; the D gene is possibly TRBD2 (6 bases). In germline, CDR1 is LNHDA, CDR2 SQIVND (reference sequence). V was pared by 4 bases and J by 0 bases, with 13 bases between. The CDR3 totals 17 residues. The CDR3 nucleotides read TGTGCCAGTAGTAAGGGACTGGAGAGCTCTGGGGCCAACGTCCTGACTTTC. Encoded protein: CASSKGLESSGANVLTF. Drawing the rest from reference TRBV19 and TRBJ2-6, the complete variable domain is DGGITQSPKYLFRKEGQNVTLSCEQNLNHDAMYWYRQDPGQGLRLIYYSQIVNDFQKGDIAEGYSVSREKKESFPLTVTSAQKNPTAFYLCASSKGLESSGANVLTFGAGSRLTVL.

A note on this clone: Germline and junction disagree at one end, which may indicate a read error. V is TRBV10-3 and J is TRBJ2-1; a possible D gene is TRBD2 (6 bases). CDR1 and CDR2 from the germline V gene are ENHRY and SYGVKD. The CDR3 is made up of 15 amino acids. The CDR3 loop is CVIRPDGSSYNEQFF. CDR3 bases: TGTGTCATCAGGCCGGACGGGAGCTCCTACAATGAGCAGTTCTTC.

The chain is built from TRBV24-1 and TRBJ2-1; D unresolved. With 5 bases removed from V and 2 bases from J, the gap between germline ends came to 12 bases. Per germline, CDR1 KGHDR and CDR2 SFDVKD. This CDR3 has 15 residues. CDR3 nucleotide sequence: TGTGCCACCAGTGGCCTCCGAGGCCCCTACAATGAGCAGTTCTTC. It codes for CATSGLRGPYNEQFF.

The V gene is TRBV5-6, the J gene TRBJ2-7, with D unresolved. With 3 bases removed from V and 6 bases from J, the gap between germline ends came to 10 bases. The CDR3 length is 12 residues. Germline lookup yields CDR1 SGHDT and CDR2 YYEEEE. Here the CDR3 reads CASSSGFIEQYF. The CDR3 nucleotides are TGTGCCAGCAGCTCCGGTTTCATCGAGCAGTACTTC.

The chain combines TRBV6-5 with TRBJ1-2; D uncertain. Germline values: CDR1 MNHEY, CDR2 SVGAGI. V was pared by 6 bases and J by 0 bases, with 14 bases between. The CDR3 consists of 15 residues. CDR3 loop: CASRFGRNPNYGYTF. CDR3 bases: TGTGCCAGCAGGTTCGGCAGGAACCCTAACTATGGCTACACCTTC.

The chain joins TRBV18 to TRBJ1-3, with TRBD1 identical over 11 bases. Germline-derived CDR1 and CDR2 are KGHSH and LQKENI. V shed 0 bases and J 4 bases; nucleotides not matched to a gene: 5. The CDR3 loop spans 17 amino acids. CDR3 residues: CASSPPGTGGRGNTIYF. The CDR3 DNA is TGTGCCAGCTCACCACCGGGGACAGGGGGAAGAGGAAACACCATATATTTT.

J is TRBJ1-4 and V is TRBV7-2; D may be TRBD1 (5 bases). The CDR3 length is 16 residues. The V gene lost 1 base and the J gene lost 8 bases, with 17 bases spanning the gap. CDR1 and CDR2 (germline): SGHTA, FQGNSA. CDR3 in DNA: TGTGCCAGCAGCTTAGAAGTGGGCAGGGCGCGGGAAAAACTGTTTTTT. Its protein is CASSLEVGRAREKLFF.

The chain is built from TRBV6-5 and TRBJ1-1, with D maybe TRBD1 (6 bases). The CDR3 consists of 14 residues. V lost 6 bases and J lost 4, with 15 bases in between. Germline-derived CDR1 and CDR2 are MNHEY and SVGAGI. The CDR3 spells CASSPPTGATEAFF. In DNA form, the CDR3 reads TGTGCCAGCAGCCCACCGACAGGAGCCACTGAAGCTTTCTTT.

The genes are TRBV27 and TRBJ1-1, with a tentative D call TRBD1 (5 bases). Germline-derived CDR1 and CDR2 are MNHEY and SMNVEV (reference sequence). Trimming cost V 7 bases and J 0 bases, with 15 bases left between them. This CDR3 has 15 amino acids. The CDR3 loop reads CASTPWRDVNTEAFF. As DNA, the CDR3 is TGTGCCAGCACCCCTTGGAGGGACGTGAACACTGAAGCTTTCTTT.

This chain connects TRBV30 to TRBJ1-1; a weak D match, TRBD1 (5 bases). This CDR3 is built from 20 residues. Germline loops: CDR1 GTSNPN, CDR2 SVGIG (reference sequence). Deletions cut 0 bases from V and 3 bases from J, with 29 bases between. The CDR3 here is CAWSVDIRTTGPRWDTEAFF. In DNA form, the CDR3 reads TGTGCCTGGAGTGTTGACATCCGGACAACCGGGCCCCGGTGGGACACTGAAGCTTTCTTT.

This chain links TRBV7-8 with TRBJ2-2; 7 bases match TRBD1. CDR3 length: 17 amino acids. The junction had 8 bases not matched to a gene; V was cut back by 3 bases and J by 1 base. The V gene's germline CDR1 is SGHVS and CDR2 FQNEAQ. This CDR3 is CASSLGPGQRNTGELFF. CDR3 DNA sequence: TGTGCCAGCAGCTTGGGACCGGGACAGAGGAACACCGGGGAGCTGTTTTTT.

The CDR3 reads CASSEWGREAFF. The CDR3 nucleotides are TGTGCCAGCAGTGAATGGGGGCGCGAAGCTTTCTTT. V gene TRBV2 combines with J gene TRBJ1-1; possible D gene TRBD1, 6 bases. CDR3 size: 12 residues. From germline, CDR1 is SNHLY and CDR2 FYNNEI. V was cut by 2 bases and J by 8 bases, with 9 bases left in between. The variable domain in full, with the rest retrieved from reference TRBV2 and TRBJ1-1, is EPEVTQTPSHQVTQMGQEVILRCVPISNHLYFYWYRQILGQKVEFLVSFYNNEISEKSEIFDDQFSVERPDGSNFTLKIRSTKLEDSAMYFCASSEWGREAFFGQGTRLTVV.

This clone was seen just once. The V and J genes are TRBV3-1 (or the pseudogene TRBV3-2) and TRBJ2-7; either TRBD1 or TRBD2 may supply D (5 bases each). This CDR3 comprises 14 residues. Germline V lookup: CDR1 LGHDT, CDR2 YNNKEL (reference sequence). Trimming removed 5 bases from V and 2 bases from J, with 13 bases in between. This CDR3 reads CASSEGYRPYEQYF. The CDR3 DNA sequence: TGTGCCAGCAGCGAGGGGTACCGACCCTACGAGCAGTACTTC.

Here the CDR3 reads CASSAPSGANVLTF. The DNA of the CDR3 is TGTGCCAGCAGCGCGCCTTCGGGGGCCAACGTCCTGACTTTC. V usage is TRBV9 and J usage is TRBJ2-6; D not resolved. The V and J ends lost 3 bases and 4 bases respectively, with 8 bases between them. Per germline, CDR1 SGDLS and CDR2 YYNGEE. The CDR3 contains 14 residues.

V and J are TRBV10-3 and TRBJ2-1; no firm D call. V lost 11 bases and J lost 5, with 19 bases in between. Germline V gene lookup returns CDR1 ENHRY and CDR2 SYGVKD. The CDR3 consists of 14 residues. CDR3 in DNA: TGTGCCCCGCTGGCGGTAGGCCCTCACAATGAGCAGTTCTTC. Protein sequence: CAPLAVGPHNEQFF.

CDR3 protein: CASSQVGNTGELFF. CDR3 nucleotide sequence: TGCGCCAGCAGCCAAGTTGGAAACACCGGGGAGCTGTTTTTT. The genes are TRBV4-1 and TRBJ2-2; D is unresolved. Germline assignment: CDR1 MGHRA and CDR2 YSYEKL. Trimming removed 1 base from V and 2 bases from J, with 5 bases in between. The CDR3 is 14 amino acids.

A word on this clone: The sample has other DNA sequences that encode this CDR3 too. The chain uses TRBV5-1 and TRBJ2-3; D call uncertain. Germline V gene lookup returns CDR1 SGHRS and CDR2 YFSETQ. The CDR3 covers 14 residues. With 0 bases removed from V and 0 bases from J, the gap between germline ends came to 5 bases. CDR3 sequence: CASSLGSSTDTQYF. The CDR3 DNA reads TGCGCCAGCAGCTTGGGGTCTAGCACAGATACGCAGTATTTT.

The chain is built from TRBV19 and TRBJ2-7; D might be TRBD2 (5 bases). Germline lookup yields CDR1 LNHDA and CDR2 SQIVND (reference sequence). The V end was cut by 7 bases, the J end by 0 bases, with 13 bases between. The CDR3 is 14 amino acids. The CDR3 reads CASKAERSSYEQYF. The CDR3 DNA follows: TGTGCCAGTAAAGCCGAGCGGAGCTCCTACGAGCAGTACTTC.

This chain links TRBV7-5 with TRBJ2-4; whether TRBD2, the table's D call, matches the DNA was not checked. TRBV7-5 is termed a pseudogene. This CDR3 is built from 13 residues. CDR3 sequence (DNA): TGTGCCAGAAGCTCCAGAGGTTCGAACATTCAGTACTTC. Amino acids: CARSSRGSNIQYF.

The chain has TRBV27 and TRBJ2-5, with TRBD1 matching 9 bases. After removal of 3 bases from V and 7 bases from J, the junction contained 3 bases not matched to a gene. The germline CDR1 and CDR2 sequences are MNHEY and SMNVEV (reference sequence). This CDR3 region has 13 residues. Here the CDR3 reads CASSFRQGGTQYF. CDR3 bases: TGTGCCAGCAGTTTCCGACAGGGGGGGACCCAGTACTTC.

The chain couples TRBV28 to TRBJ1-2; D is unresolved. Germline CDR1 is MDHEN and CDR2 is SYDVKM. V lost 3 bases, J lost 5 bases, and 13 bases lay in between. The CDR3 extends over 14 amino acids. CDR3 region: CASSLRRDLYGYTF. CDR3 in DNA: TGTGCCAGCAGTTTGCGAAGGGATCTTTATGGCTACACCTTC.

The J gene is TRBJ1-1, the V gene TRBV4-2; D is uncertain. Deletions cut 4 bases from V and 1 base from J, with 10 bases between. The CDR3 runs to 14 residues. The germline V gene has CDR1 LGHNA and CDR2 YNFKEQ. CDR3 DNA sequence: TGTGCCAGCAGCCTCGGAGGGAGGAACACTGAAGCTTTCTTT. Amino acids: CASSLGGRNTEAFF.

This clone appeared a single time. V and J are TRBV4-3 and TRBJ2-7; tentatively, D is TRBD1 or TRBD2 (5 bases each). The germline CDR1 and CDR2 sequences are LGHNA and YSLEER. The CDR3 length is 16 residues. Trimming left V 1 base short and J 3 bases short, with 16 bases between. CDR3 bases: TGCGCCAGCAGCCAAGCCCGAGGGACGTTGATCTACGAGCAGTACTTC. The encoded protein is CASSQARGTLIYEQYF.

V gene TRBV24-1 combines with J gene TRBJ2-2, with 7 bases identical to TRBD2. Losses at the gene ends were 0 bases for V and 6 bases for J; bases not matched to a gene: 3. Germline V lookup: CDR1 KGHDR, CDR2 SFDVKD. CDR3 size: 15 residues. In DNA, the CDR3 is TGTGCCACCAGTGATTTGAATAGCGGGTCCGGGGAGCTGTTTTTT. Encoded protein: CATSDLNSGSGELFF.

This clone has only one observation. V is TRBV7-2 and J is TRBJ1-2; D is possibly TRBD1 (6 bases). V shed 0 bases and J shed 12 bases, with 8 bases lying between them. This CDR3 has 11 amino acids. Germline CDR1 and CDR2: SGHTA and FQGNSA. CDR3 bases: TGTGCCAGCAGCTTAGCGGGGGCGAACACCTTC. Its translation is CASSLAGANTF.